This passage covers 27 T cell receptor beta chains from one sample sequenced in a study of T cells of healthy individuals. TCRdb recomputed calls from the 5' RACE reads with MiXCR, one row per CDR3 protein. Here the sample spans tens of thousands of distinct CDR3 sequences, 15% to 20% being singletons. These receptors all come from a human donor in good health.

This clonotype was counted between two and nine times. The gene calls are TRBV3-1 and TRBJ1-2; D is unresolved. The V and J ends lost 0 bases and 4 bases respectively, with 9 bases between them. The CDR3 consists of 14 residues. CDR1 LGHDT and CDR2 YNNKEL come from the germline V gene (reference sequence). The CDR3 loop reads CASSQDFQTYGYTF. The CDR3, as DNA: TGTGCCAGCAGCCAAGACTTCCAGACCTATGGCTACACCTTC.

Many counts were recorded for this clonotype. The rearrangement joins TRBV27 to TRBJ1-5; D is uncertain. This CDR3 spans 15 amino acids. V was pared by 4 bases and J by 2 bases, with 12 bases between. The germline V gene encodes CDR1 MNHEY and CDR2 SMNVEV (reference sequence). CDR3 protein: CASSYSPVGNQPQHF. The CDR3 DNA follows: TGTGCCAGCAGTTACTCCCCGGTGGGCAATCAGCCCCAGCATTTT.

This clonotype was found many times. The chain carries TRBV4-2 and TRBJ2-1; no definite D call. CDR1 is LGHNA, CDR2 YNFKEQ, per germline. V was cut by 0 bases and J by 5 bases, with 5 bases left in between. This CDR3 contains 13 residues. As DNA, the CDR3 is TGTGCCAGCAGCCAAGAGAGGAACAATGAGCAGTTCTTC. Its translation is CASSQERNNEQFF.

Ten or more counts support this clonotype. The V and J genes are TRBV4-2 and TRBJ1-1; D unclear. The CDR3 has 14 amino acids. V lost 1 base and J lost 5, with 11 bases in between. Germline-derived CDR1 and CDR2 are LGHNA and YNFKEQ. In DNA, the CDR3 is TGTGCCAGCAGCCAAGTAGTCAGTGGGACTGAAGCTTTCTTT. It is translated as CASSQVVSGTEAFF.

The chain has TRBV3-1 and TRBJ2-1; TRBD2 matches 7 bases. The V segment lost 4 bases and the J segment 4 bases; nucleotides outside the gene matches: 13. This CDR3 is built from 17 residues. Germline CDR1 and CDR2: LGHDT and YNNKEL (reference sequence). The CDR3 here is CASSPPLREGRYNEQFF. CDR3 sequence (DNA): TGTGCCAGCAGCCCCCCACTTAGGGAGGGCCGTTACAATGAGCAGTTCTTC.

This clonotype was recorded many times. The chain joins TRBV5-1 to TRBJ2-3; weak D call: TRBD2 (5 bases). The CDR3 runs to 14 residues. The germline V and J ends were trimmed by 5 bases and 2 bases, with 12 bases remaining between them. Germline loops: CDR1 SGHRS, CDR2 YFSETQ. The CDR3 reads CASRWTHDTDTQYF. The CDR3 nucleotides read TGCGCCAGCAGGTGGACTCATGACACAGATACGCAGTATTTT.

The chain employs TRBV15 and TRBJ2-5; D remains ambiguous. Trimming stripped 6 bases from V and 3 bases from J, with 14 bases between. Germline V lookup: CDR1 LNHNV, CDR2 YYDKDF (reference sequence). The CDR3 contains 14 residues. CDR3 loop: CATSLLLTKETQYF. CDR3 DNA sequence: TGTGCCACCAGTCTCTTGCTTACTAAAGAGACCCAGTACTTC.

The gene calls are TRBV15 and TRBJ2-1, with TRBD2 matching 8 bases. The CDR3 contains 15 residues. Germline V gives CDR1 LNHNV, CDR2 YYDKDF (reference sequence). After removal of 7 bases from V and 1 base from J, the junction contained 6 bases not matched to a gene. CDR3 amino acids: CATNLAGSSYNEQFF. CDR3 bases: TGTGCCACCAACTTAGCGGGGTCATCCTACAATGAGCAGTTCTTC.

V gene TRBV5-4 combines with J gene TRBJ1-1; D uncertain. CDR1 is SGHNT, CDR2 YYREEE, per germline (reference sequence). The CDR3 is 14 residues long. V lost 4 bases, J lost 1 base, and 11 bases lay in between. CDR3 loop: CASSAQLQNTEAFF. The CDR3 DNA sequence: TGTGCCAGCAGCGCACAGCTCCAGAACACTGAAGCTTTCTTT.

This chain connects TRBV12-3 or TRBV12-4 to TRBJ1-2; D not resolved. V shed 5 bases and J shed 10 bases, with 14 bases lying between them. The CDR3 totals 12 residues. The CDR3 bases are TGTGCCAGCAGTGTTTTGGAGGGAGCCTACACCTTC. This codes for CASSVLEGAYTF.

The V call is TRBV5-4, the J call TRBJ2-1; D is uncertain. The CDR3 runs 13 residues. V was pared by 2 bases and J by 7 bases, with 10 bases between. Looked up from germline, CDR1 is SGHNT and CDR2 is YYREEE (reference sequence). The CDR3 sequence is CASSFSLINEQFF. The CDR3 DNA reads as TGTGCCAGCAGCTTCTCCCTAATAAATGAGCAGTTCTTC.

This chain uses TRBV19 with TRBJ1-5, with unresolved D. CDR3 length equals 17 residues. Germline lookup yields CDR1 LNHDA and CDR2 SQIVND (reference sequence). V gave up 6 bases and J gave up 5 bases, with 23 bases separating them. CDR3 amino acids: CASSRQLSAGSHQPQHF. Here the CDR3 DNA reads TGTGCCAGTAGCCGACAACTTTCAGCCGGTTCTCATCAGCCCCAGCATTTT.

This clonotype has only a few counts. The chain uses TRBV15 and TRBJ2-5, with D possibly being TRBD1 (5 bases). The V end lost 0 bases, the J end lost 2 bases, and 13 bases lay between the germline ends. The CDR3 has 16 residues. Germline V gene sequence: CDR1 LNHNV, CDR2 YYDKDF (reference sequence). CDR3 sequence (DNA): TGTGCCACCAGCAGAGATATCACAGGCTCTCAAGAGACCCAGTACTTC. It is translated as CATSRDITGSQETQYF.

This clonotype was counted only a few times. One junction end disagrees with the germline gene, perhaps due to a read error. The J gene is TRBJ2-1, the V gene TRBV7-2; D perhaps matches TRBD2 (6 bases). The CDR3 has 13 residues. Germline V gives CDR1 SGHTA, CDR2 FQGNSA. The CDR3 sequence: CASSLGPFGGVAF. For the CDR3, the DNA is TGTGCCAGCAGCTTGGGCCCGTTTGGCGGGGTTGCCTTC.

The chain links TRBV6-5 to TRBJ1-1, with D unresolved. CDR3 length: 14 amino acids. Germline V gene data show CDR1 as MNHEY and CDR2 as SVGAGI. Trimming removed 7 bases from V and 1 base from J, with 13 bases in between. DNA for the CDR3: TGTGCCAGCACCACCCCTCACGGGAACACTGAAGCTTTCTTT. Translated, it gives CASTTPHGNTEAFF.

This clonotype was seen ten or more times. V and J are TRBV12-3 or TRBV12-4 and TRBJ2-7, with 7 bases fitting TRBD1. The CDR3 has 15 amino acids. The V segment lost 6 bases and the J segment 5 bases; nucleotides outside the gene matches: 13. This CDR3 reads CASSWARTGFHEQYF. The CDR3 DNA reads TGTGCCAGCAGCTGGGCCCGGACAGGATTTCACGAGCAGTACTTC.

The chain combines TRBV6-5 with TRBJ2-3; possible D gene TRBD2, 6 bases. The germline V and J ends were trimmed by 4 bases and 0 bases, with 11 bases remaining between them. Germline V lookup: CDR1 MNHEY, CDR2 SVGAGI. This CDR3 spans 15 amino acids. The CDR3 sequence: CASSLADGSTDTQYF. CDR3 DNA sequence: TGTGCCAGCAGTTTAGCGGATGGTAGCACAGATACGCAGTATTTT.

This clonotype was observed at least ten times. The genes are TRBV19 and TRBJ1-6; no reliable D call. The CDR3 totals 13 residues. V lost 9 bases to trimming and J lost 6 bases, with 12 bases between them. Germline V gives CDR1 LNHDA, CDR2 SQIVND (reference sequence). Here the CDR3 reads CASQDLPNSPLHF. The CDR3 nucleotides are TGTGCCAGCCAGGACCTACCTAATTCACCCCTCCACTTT.

This clonotype was seen just once. The CDR3 DNA sequence: TGTGCCAGCAGTCCCCGGACAGGCACCGGGGAGCTGTTTTTT. Residues: CASSPRTGTGELFF. The chain combines TRBV6-5 with TRBJ2-2; TRBD1 matches at 7 bases. Germline CDR1 is MNHEY and CDR2 is SVGAGI. This CDR3 is 14 amino acids long. V lost 5 bases to trimming and J lost 4 bases; unmatched junction nucleotides: 4.

As regards this clonotype: No conserved phenylalanine or tryptophan is present at the end of the CDR3, so a read error is the likely explanation. V and J are TRBV2 and TRBJ2-7, with D hard to call. The V and J ends lost 3 bases and 6 bases respectively, with 9 bases between them. The CDR3 consists of 12 residues. Germline loops: CDR1 SNHLY, CDR2 FYNNEI. CDR3 sequence reads: CASSENGSEQYS. The CDR3 DNA follows: TGTGCCAGCAGTGAGAACGGTTCCGAGCAGTACTCC.

This clonotype was recorded a few times. CDR3 sequence reads: CASSLVGGSTDTQYF. CDR3 coding DNA: TGTGCCAGCAGCTTAGTGGGGGGGTCCACAGATACGCAGTATTTT. The rearrangement links TRBV7-2 to TRBJ2-3, with 7 bases lining up with TRBD2. V shed 1 base and J 2 bases; nucleotides not matched to a gene: 3. The germline gives CDR1 SGHTA, CDR2 FQGNSA. The CDR3 contains 15 residues.

Ten or more counts support this clonotype. The chain has TRBV24-1 and TRBJ2-5; TRBD1 aligns across 8 bases. Germline V gene sequence: CDR1 KGHDR, CDR2 SFDVKD. The CDR3 contains 16 residues. The trim removed 3 bases at V and 3 bases at J, leaving 8 bases unmatched. The CDR3 DNA follows: TGTGCCACCAGTGATATGGGGACAGGCATGGAAGAGACCCAGTACTTC. It yields the protein CATSDMGTGMEETQYF.

The chain joins TRBV9 to TRBJ1-2, with D perhaps TRBD1 (6 bases). V lost 2 bases to trimming and J lost 1 base, with 9 bases between them. This CDR3 contains 14 residues. Germline CDR1 reads SGDLS; CDR2 reads YYNGEE. CDR3 region: CASSVGGGNYGYTF. For the CDR3, the DNA is TGTGCCAGCAGCGTGGGAGGGGGTAACTATGGCTACACCTTC.

The sample holds many counts of this clonotype. J is TRBJ2-3 and V is TRBV28; TRBD2 aligns across 9 bases. Germline V gives CDR1 MDHEN, CDR2 SYDVKM. J lost 4 bases, V lost 6 bases, and 11 bases had no gene match. The CDR3 length is 16 residues. CDR3 in DNA: TGTGCCAGCAGCAAACTACTGGCGGGGGGGCCAGATACGCAGTATTTT. As protein: CASSKLLAGGPDTQYF.

The sample holds a few counts of this clonotype. The chain couples TRBV4-1 to TRBJ2-7; possibly TRBD1 or TRBD2 for D (5 bases each). Germline V gene lookup returns CDR1 MGHRA and CDR2 YSYEKL. V shed 3 bases and J shed 0 bases, with 12 bases lying between them. The CDR3 extends over 15 amino acids. CDR3 DNA sequence: TGCGCCAGCAGCCACCCGGGACGGAACTCCTACGAGCAGTACTTC. Its protein is CASSHPGRNSYEQYF.

This clonotype was seen more than once but under ten times. This sequence joins TRBV5-1 and TRBJ2-5, with D maybe TRBD1 (6 bases). Germline V CDR1 and CDR2: SGHRS, YFSETQ. This CDR3 comprises 14 residues. Trimming took off 4 bases at V and 1 base at J, with 11 bases between the two ends. As DNA, the CDR3 is TGCGCCAGCAGCCTGAGACAGGTCCAAGAGACCCAGTACTTC. It codes for CASSLRQVQETQYF.

This clonotype was seen a few times. This chain uses TRBV5-1 with TRBJ2-5; possibly TRBD2 for D (6 bases). The CDR3 runs 15 residues. In germline, CDR1 is SGHRS, CDR2 YFSETQ. V was pared by 2 bases and J by 1 base, with 12 bases between. Here the CDR3 reads CASSFSSGPQETQYF. The CDR3 DNA follows: TGCGCCAGCAGCTTTTCGAGCGGGCCCCAAGAGACCCAGTACTTC.